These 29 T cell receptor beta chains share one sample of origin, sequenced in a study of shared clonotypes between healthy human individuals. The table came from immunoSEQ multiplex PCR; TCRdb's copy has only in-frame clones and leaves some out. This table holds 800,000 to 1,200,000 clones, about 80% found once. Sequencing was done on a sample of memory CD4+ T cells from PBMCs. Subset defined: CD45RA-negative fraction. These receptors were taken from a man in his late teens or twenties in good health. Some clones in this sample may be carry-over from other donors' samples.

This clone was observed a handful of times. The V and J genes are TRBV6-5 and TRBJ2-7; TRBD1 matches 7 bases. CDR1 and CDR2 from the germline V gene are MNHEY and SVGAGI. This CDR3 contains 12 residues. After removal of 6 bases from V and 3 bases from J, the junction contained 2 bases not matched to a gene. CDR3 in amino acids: CASRDRNYEQYF. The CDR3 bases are TGTGCCAGCAGGGACAGGAACTACGAGCAGTACTTC.

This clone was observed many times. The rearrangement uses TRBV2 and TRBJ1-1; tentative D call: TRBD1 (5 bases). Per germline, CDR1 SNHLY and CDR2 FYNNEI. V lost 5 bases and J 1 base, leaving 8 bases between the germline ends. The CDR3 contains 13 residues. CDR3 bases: TGTGCCAGCAGTTTACAGGCGAACACTGAAGCTTTCTTT. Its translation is CASSLQANTEAFF.

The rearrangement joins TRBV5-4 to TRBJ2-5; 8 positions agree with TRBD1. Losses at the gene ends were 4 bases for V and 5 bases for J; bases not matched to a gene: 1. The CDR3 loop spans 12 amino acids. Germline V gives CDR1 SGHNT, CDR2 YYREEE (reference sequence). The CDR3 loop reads CASSRDRETQYF. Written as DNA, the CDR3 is TGTGCCAGCAGCCGGGACAGGGAGACCCAGTACTTC.

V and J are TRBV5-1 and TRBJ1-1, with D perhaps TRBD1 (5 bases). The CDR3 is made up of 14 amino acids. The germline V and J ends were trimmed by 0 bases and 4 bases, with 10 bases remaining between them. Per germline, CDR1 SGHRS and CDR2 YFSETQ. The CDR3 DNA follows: TGCGCCAGCAGCTTGGTCGCAGGGACCACTGAAGCTTTCTTT. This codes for CASSLVAGTTEAFF.

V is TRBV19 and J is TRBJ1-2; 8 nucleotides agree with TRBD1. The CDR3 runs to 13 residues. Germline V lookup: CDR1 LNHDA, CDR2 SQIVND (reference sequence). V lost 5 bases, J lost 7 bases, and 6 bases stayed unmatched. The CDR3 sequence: CASSDIGTGGYTF. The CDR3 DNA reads TGTGCCAGTAGTGATATCGGGACAGGTGGCTACACCTTC.

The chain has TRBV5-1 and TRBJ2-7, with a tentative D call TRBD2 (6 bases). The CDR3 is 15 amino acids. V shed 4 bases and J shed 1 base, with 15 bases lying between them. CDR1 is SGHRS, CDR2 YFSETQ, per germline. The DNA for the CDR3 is TGCGCCAGCAGCGTAACCGGGACTGCTTCCTACGAGCAGTACTTC. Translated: CASSVTGTASYEQYF.

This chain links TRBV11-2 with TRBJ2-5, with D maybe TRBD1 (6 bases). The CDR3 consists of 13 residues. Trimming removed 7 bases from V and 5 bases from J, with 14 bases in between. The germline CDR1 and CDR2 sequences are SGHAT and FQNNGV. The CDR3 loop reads CASTPQGRETQYF. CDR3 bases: TGTGCCAGCACCCCACAGGGTAGGGAGACCCAGTACTTC.

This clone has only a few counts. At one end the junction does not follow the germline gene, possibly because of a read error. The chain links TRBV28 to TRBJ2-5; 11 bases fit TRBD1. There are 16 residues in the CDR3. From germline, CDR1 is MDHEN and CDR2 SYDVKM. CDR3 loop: CASRLGGTGGQETQYF. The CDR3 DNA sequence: TGTGCCAGCCGTTTGGGGGGGACAGGGGGCCAAGAGACCCAGTACTTC.

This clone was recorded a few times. This CDR3 is CASSAGTSGLHYF. The CDR3, as DNA: TGTGCCAGCAGCGCCGGGACTAGCGGGCTTCATTACTTC. This rearrangement joins TRBV5-4 to TRBJ2-5, with TRBD2 matching over 12 bases. Germline V gives CDR1 SGHNT, CDR2 YYREEE (reference sequence). This CDR3 is 13 amino acids long. J lost 14 bases, V lost 4 bases, and 9 bases had no gene match.

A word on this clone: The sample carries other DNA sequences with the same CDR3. CDR3 nucleotides: TGCGCCAGCAGCTTACTAGCGGGGTACACCGGGGAGCTGTTTTTT. Translated: CASSLLAGYTGELFF. The chain is built from TRBV5-1 and TRBJ2-2; 10 nucleotides align to TRBD2. V was clipped by 2 bases and J by 3 bases; unmatched bases: 1. Per germline, CDR1 SGHRS and CDR2 YFSETQ. This CDR3 is 15 amino acids long.

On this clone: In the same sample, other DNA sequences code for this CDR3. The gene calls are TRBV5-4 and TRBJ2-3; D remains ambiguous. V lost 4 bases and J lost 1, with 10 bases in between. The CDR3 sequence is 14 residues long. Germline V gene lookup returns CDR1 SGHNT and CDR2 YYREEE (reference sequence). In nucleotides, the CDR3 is TGTGCCAGCAGCCTGACCTCAGGCACAGATACGCAGTATTTT. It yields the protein CASSLTSGTDTQYF.

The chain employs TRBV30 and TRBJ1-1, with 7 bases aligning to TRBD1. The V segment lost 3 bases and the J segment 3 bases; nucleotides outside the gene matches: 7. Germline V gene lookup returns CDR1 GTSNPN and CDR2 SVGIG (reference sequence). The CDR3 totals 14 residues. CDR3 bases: TGTGCCTGGAGACAGGGGAGGGCGTACACTGAAGCTTTCTTT. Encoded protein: CAWRQGRAYTEAFF.

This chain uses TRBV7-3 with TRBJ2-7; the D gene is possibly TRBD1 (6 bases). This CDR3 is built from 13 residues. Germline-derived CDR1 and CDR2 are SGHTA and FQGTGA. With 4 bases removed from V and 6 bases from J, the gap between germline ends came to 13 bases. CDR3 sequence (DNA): TGTGCCAGCAGCTCGCAACAGGGTTCCGAGCAGTACTTC. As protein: CASSSQQGSEQYF. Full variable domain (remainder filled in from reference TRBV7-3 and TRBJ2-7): GAGVSQTPSNKVTEKGKYVELRCDPISGHTALYWYRQSLGQGPEFLIYFQGTGAADDSGLPNDRFFAVRPEGSVSTLKIQRTERGDSAVYLCASSSQQGSEQYFGPGTRLTVT.

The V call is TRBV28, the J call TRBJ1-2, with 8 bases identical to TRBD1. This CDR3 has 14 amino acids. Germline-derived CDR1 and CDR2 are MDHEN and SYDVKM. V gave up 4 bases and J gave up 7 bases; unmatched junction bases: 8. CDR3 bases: TGTGCCAGCAGTTCCACCAGGACAGGGCTTGGCTACACCTTC. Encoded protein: CASSSTRTGLGYTF.

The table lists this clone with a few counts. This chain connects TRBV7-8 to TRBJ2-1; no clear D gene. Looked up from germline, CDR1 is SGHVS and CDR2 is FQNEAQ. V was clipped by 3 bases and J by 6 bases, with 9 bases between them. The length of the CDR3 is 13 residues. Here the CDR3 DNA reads TGTGCCAGCAGCTTCTCGGCAGGCAATGAGCAGTTCTTC. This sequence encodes CASSFSAGNEQFF. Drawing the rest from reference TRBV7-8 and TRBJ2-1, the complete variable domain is GAGVSQSPRYKVAKRGQDVALRCDPISGHVSLFWYQQALGQGPEFLTYFQNEAQLDKSGLPSDRFFAERPEGSVSTLKIQRTQQEDSAVYLCASSFSAGNEQFFGPGTRLTVL.

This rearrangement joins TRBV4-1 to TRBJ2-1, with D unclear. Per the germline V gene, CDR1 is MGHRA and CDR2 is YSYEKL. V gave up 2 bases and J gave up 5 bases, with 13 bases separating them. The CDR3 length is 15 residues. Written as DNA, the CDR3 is TGCGCCAGCAGCCAATTGGGGATTTCCCACAATGAGCAGTTCTTC. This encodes CASSQLGISHNEQFF.

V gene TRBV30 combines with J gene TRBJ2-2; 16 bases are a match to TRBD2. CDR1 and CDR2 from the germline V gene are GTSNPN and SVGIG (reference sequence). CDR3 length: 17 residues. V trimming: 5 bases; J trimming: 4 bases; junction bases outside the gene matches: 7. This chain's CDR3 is CAWGGLAGGFRTGELFF. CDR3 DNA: TGTGCCTGGGGGGGACTAGCGGGAGGGTTTCGCACCGGGGAGCTGTTTTTT.

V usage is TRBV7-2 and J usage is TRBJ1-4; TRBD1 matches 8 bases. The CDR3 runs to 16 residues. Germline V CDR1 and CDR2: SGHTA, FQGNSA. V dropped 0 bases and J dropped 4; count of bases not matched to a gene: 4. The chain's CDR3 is CASSLARTGINEKLFF. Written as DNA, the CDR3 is TGTGCCAGCAGCTTAGCAAGGACAGGGATTAATGAAAAACTGTTTTTT.

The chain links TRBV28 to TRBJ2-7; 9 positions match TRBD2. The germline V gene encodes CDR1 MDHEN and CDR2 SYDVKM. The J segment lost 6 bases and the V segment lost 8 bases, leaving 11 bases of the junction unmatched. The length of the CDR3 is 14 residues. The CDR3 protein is CASRRVAGVFEQYF. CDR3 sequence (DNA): TGTGCCAGCCGGCGGGTAGCGGGAGTTTTCGAGCAGTACTTC.

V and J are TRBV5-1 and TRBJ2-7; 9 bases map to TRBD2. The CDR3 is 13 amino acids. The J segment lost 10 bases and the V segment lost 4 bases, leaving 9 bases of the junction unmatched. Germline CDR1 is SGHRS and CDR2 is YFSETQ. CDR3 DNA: TGCGCCAGCAGCCCCGTACCTAGCGGGGCCCAGTACTTC. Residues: CASSPVPSGAQYF.

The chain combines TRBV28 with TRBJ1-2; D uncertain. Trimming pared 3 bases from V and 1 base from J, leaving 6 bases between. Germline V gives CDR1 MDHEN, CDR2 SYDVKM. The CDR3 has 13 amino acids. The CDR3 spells CASSLSFNYGYTF. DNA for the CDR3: TGTGCCAGCAGTTTGTCATTTAACTATGGCTACACCTTC.

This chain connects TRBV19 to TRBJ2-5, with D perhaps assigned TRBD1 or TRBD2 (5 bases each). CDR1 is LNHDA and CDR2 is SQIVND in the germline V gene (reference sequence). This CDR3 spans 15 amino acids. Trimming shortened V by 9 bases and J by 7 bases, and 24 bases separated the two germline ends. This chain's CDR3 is CASAPEAGKVGTQYF. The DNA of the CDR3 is TGTGCCAGCGCCCCGGAGGCAGGGAAAGTCGGGACCCAGTACTTC. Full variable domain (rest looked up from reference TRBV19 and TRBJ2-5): DGGITQSPKYLFRKEGQNVTLSCEQNLNHDAMYWYRQDPGQGLRLIYYSQIVNDFQKGDIAEGYSVSREKKESFPLTVTSAQKNPTAFYLCASAPEAGKVGTQYFGPGTRLLVL.

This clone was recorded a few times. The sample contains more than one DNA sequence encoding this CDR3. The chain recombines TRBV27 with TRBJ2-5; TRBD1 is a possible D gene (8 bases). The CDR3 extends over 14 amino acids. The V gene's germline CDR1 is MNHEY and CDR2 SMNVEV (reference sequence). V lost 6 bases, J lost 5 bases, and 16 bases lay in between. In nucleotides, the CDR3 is TGTGCCAGCAGCTCAACAGGGGGAGGGGAGACCCAGTACTTC. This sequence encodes CASSSTGGGETQYF.

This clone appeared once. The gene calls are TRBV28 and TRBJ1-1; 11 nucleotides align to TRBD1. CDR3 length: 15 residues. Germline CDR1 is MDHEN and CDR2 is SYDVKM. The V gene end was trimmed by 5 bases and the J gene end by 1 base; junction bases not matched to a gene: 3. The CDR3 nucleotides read TGTGCCAGCAGTACGGACAGGGGGCGGAACACTGAAGCTTTCTTT. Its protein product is CASSTDRGRNTEAFF.

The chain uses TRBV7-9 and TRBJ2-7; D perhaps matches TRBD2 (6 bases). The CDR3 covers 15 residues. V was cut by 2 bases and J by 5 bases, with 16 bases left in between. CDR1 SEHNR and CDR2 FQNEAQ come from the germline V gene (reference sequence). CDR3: CASSLIGTPLDEQYF. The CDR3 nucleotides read TGTGCCAGCAGCTTAATTGGGACTCCTCTCGACGAGCAGTACTTC.

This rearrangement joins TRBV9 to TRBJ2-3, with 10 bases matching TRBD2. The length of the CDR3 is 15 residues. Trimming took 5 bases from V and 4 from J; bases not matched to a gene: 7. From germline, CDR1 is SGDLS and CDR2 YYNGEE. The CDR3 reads CASREAGGSPDTQYF. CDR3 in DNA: TGTGCCAGCAGAGAAGCGGGAGGGAGTCCAGATACGCAGTATTTT.

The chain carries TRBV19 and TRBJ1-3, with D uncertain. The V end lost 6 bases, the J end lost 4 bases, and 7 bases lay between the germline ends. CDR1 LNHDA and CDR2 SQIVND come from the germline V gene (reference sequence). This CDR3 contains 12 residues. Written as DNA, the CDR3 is TGTGCCAGTAGGGATATGGGAAACACCATATATTTT. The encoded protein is CASRDMGNTIYF.

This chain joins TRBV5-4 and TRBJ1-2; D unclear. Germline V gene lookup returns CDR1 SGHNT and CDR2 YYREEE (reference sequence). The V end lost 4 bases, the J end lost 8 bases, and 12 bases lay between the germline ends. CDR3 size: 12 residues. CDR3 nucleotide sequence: TGTGCCAGCAGCACAGAGCAACGAGGCTACACCTTC. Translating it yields CASSTEQRGYTF.

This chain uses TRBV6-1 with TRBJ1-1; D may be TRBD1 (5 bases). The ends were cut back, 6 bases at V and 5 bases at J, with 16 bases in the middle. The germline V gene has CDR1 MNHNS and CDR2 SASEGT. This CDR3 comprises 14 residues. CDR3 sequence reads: CASRGTLLETEAFF. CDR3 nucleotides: TGTGCCAGCAGGGGGACGCTTTTGGAAACTGAAGCTTTCTTT.